The 13 T cell receptor beta chains below come from one sample, sequenced in a study of T-cell reconstitution after alpha-beta-depleted transplantation in children. TCRbeta library preparation incorporated unique molecular identifiers. TCRdb ran MiXCR on the PCR reads and lists one entry per CDR3 protein. The data contain 500,000 or so distinct CDR3 sequences, more than 9.5% of them seen just once; the ten biggest clones take up roughly 15%. This specimen was PBMCs, mostly from graft donor cells, taken 180 days after TCRalphabeta/CD19-depleted stem cell transplant. All receptors come from a female patient aged 2 to 10 who had a stem cell transplant for aplastic anemia, so the T cells may come from the graft donor.

The gene calls are TRBV7-2 and TRBJ2-7; a possible D gene is TRBD1 (6 bases). This CDR3 has 15 amino acids. CDR1 and CDR2 from the germline V gene are SGHTA and FQGNSA. Trimming left V 2 bases short and J 1 base short, with 12 bases between. The CDR3 DNA reads TGTGCCAGCAGCTTATCCTCACAGGGATCCTACGAGCAGTACTTC. The encoded protein is CASSLSSQGSYEQYF.

This clonotype showed up just a few times. The chain carries TRBV12-3 or TRBV12-4 and TRBJ1-2, with TRBD1 matching 7 bases. The CDR3 loop spans 15 amino acids. Germline trimming cut 3 bases from V and 4 bases from J; bases unmatched to any gene: 8. For the CDR3, the DNA is TGTGCCAGCAGTTTCTACGGGACAGACGTCTATGGCTACACCTTC. Protein product: CASSFYGTDVYGYTF.

This clonotype was seen more than once but under ten times. The genes are TRBV28 and TRBJ2-1; the D gene is possibly TRBD2 (5 bases). V dropped 1 base and J dropped 12 bases, with 22 bases sitting between them. Germline V gene lookup returns CDR1 MDHEN and CDR2 SYDVKM. This CDR3 has 16 residues. The CDR3 spells CASSLLHPLSSGAQFF. DNA of the CDR3: TGTGCCAGCAGTTTATTGCACCCCCTTTCCAGCGGCGCGCAGTTCTTC. Full variable domain (outside the CDR3, taken from reference TRBV28 and TRBJ2-1): DVKVTQSSRYLVKRTGEKVFLECVQDMDHENMFWYRQDPGLGLRLIYFSYDVKMKEKGDIPEGYSVSREKKERFSLILESASTNQTSMYLCASSLLHPLSSGAQFFGPGTRLTVL.

This clonotype was seen more than once but under ten times. The rearrangement uses TRBV6-2 or TRBV6-3 and TRBJ2-7, with 8 bases lining up with TRBD2. The CDR3 sequence is 15 residues long. Germline CDR1 is MNHEY and CDR2 is SVGEGT. Trimming removed 2 bases from V and 3 bases from J; junction bases left unmatched: 6. The CDR3 protein is CASSYRLATFYEQYV. The CDR3 bases are TGTGCCAGCAGTTACCGACTAGCGACGTTCTACGAGCAGTACGTC.

This clonotype was seen only a few times. This rearrangement joins TRBV10-3 to TRBJ2-1, with D hard to call. Germline V CDR1 and CDR2: ENHRY, SYGVKD. The V end was cut by 0 bases, the J end by 4 bases, with 10 bases between. This CDR3 comprises 15 residues. Here the CDR3 reads CAISESQAVYNEQFF. The CDR3 coding sequence is TGTGCCATCAGTGAGTCGCAGGCCGTTTACAATGAGCAGTTCTTC.

In its sample, this clonotype was seen many times. V gene TRBV5-8 combines with J gene TRBJ2-2; no clear D. V was trimmed by 0 bases and J by 5 bases, leaving 5 bases between them. Germline-derived CDR1 and CDR2 are SGHTS and YDEGEE. The CDR3 has 13 amino acids. CDR3 bases: TGTGCCAGCAGCTTGGTTAGAACCGGGGAGCTGTTTTTT. This translates into CASSLVRTGELFF.

A few counts support this clonotype. The DNA of the CDR3 is TGTGCCAGCAGTTCAAACTGGGACCAACAAGAGACCCAGTACTTC. Translation: CASSSNWDQQETQYF. The rearrangement uses TRBV28 and TRBJ2-5, with D possibly called TRBD1 or TRBD2 (5 bases each). Germline V CDR1 and CDR2: MDHEN, SYDVKM. CDR3 length: 15 residues. V lost 4 bases and J 2 bases, leaving 14 bases between the germline ends.

This clonotype showed up many times. The chain has TRBV5-5 and TRBJ1-1, with 9 bases aligning to TRBD1. The CDR3 is 16 residues long. After removal of 0 bases from V and 0 bases from J, the junction contained 3 bases not matched to a gene. Per the germline V gene, CDR1 is SGHKS and CDR2 is YYEKEE (reference sequence). CDR3 region: CASSLEGTGMNTEAFF. CDR3 sequence (DNA): TGTGCCAGCAGCTTGGAAGGGACAGGGATGAACACTGAAGCTTTCTTT.

J is TRBJ2-5 and V is TRBV20-1, with D unresolved. The V gene's germline CDR1 is DFQATT and CDR2 SNEGSKA (reference sequence). With 1 base removed from V and 1 base from J, the gap between germline ends came to 10 bases. This CDR3 has 14 residues. CDR3 coding DNA: TGCAGTGCTAGAGCACCAGACCCCCAAGAGACCCAGTACTTC. It encodes CSARAPDPQETQYF.

This clonotype was found a few times. The genes are TRBV7-9 and TRBJ2-5; no reliable D call. This CDR3 is 12 amino acids long. V dropped 7 bases and J dropped 1 base, with 7 bases sitting between them. Germline CDR1 and CDR2: SEHNR and FQNEAQ (reference sequence). The CDR3 spells CASTKSQETQYF. The CDR3 region has the DNA TGTGCCAGCACCAAGAGCCAAGAGACCCAGTACTTC.

This clonotype was picked up many times. The V and J genes are TRBV6-2 or TRBV6-3 and TRBJ2-7, with TRBD1 as a possible D gene (6 bases). V was cut by 5 bases and J by 2 bases, with 10 bases left in between. The CDR3 is made up of 13 amino acids. The germline gives CDR1 MNHEY, CDR2 SVGEGT. CDR3 sequence reads: CASSLQGPYEQYV. As DNA, the CDR3 is TGTGCCAGCAGTCTACAGGGTCCCTACGAGCAGTACGTC.

The V and J genes are TRBV11-3 and TRBJ2-1; TRBD2 might be the D (5 bases). This CDR3 region has 13 residues. V was clipped by 4 bases and J by 8 bases, with 12 bases between them. Germline V gene data show CDR1 as SGHNT and CDR2 as YENEEA. The CDR3 DNA sequence: TGTGCCAGCAGCTCTCATGGACTGGATGAGCAGTTCTTC. It encodes CASSSHGLDEQFF.

This clonotype was seen at least ten times. The chain recombines TRBV12-3 or TRBV12-4 with TRBJ2-3; 7 bases align to TRBD2. The CDR3 length is 13 residues. V lost 3 bases, J lost 4 bases, and 1 base stayed unmatched. The CDR3 coding sequence is TGTGCCAGCAGTTTCACTAGCGCAGATACGCAGTATTTT. Protein product: CASSFTSADTQYF.